The 26 T cell receptor beta chains below come from one sample, sequenced in a study of cytomegalovirus exposure and HLA in healthy donors. The PCR was carried out with 60 Vbeta primers and 13 Jbeta primers. Sequenced by immunoSEQ multiplex PCR; TCRdb stores in-frame clones only, minus some. This sample contains tens of thousands of clones. Material: PBMCs. These receptors originate from a female donor in good health and CMV-seropositive.

The V gene is TRBV6-5, the J gene TRBJ2-1; possible D gene TRBD1, 5 bases. Germline loops: CDR1 MNHEY, CDR2 SVGAGI. The CDR3 is 13 amino acids. The germline V and J ends were trimmed by 8 bases and 5 bases, with 13 bases remaining between them. CDR3 residues: CASRTLTDNEQFF. CDR3 bases: TGTGCCAGCCGGACATTAACGGACAATGAGCAGTTCTTC.

The V call is TRBV19, the J call TRBJ2-3, with D perhaps matching TRBD2 (6 bases). CDR1 LNHDA and CDR2 SQIVND come from the germline V gene (reference sequence). V was trimmed by 0 bases and J by 1 base, leaving 17 bases between them. The CDR3 sequence is 18 residues long. CDR3 nucleotides: TGTGCCAGTAGTATAGATGGTTCGCGCTCGGGGGGCACAGATACGCAGTATTTT. This codes for CASSIDGSRSGGTDTQYF. The variable domain in full, completed from reference TRBV19 and TRBJ2-3, reads DGGITQSPKYLFRKEGQNVTLSCEQNLNHDAMYWYRQDPGQGLRLIYYSQIVNDFQKGDIAEGYSVSREKKESFPLTVTSAQKNPTAFYLCASSIDGSRSGGTDTQYFGPGTRLTVL.

This chain connects TRBV2 to TRBJ1-6; 9 bases line up with TRBD1. This CDR3 comprises 15 residues. Germline CDR1 and CDR2: SNHLY and FYNNEI. The trim removed 6 bases at V and 9 bases at J, leaving 9 bases unmatched. For the CDR3, the DNA is TGTGCCAGCAGAGAGGGGACAGGGCTGGGTTCACCCCTCCACTTT. Its protein is CASREGTGLGSPLHF.

The genes are TRBV18 and TRBJ2-7; 10 bases map to TRBD1. The CDR3 sequence is 11 residues long. Trimming at V came to 3 bases and at J to 12 bases, leaving 2 bases not matched to a gene. Per germline, CDR1 KGHSH and CDR2 LQKENI. The CDR3 sequence: CASSPGQGTYF. Here the CDR3 DNA reads TGTGCCAGCTCACCGGGACAGGGGACGTACTTC.

On this clone: An end of the junction does not agree with germline; a read error may underlie this. V gene TRBV7-2 combines with J gene TRBJ1-6, with D unresolved. Germline V lookup: CDR1 SGHTA, CDR2 FQGNSA. The length of the CDR3 is 14 residues. CDR3 nucleotides: TGTGCCAGCAGCCGGGAAAGGGCAAATTCACCCCTACACTTT. It encodes CASSRERANSPLHF.

V and J are TRBV4-1 and TRBJ2-1; 9 positions match TRBD1. Germline CDR1 is MGHRA and CDR2 is YSYEKL. This CDR3 is built from 14 residues. V lost 1 base to trimming and J lost 5 bases; unmatched junction nucleotides: 0. The CDR3 reads CASSQGDRDNEQFF. The CDR3 nucleotides are TGCGCCAGCAGCCAAGGGGACAGGGACAATGAGCAGTTCTTC.

The V call is TRBV19, the J call TRBJ2-2; the match to TRBD2 covers 12 bases. The CDR3 totals 17 residues. The germline gives CDR1 LNHDA, CDR2 SQIVND (reference sequence). J lost 8 bases, V lost 2 bases, and 9 bases had no gene match. The CDR3 reads CASSIRLAGDAGGELFF. CDR3 DNA: TGTGCCAGTAGTATAAGACTAGCGGGAGACGCGGGAGGGGAGCTGTTTTTT.

The gene calls are TRBV11-2 and TRBJ2-7, with TRBD2 matching 7 bases. Germline assignment: CDR1 SGHAT and CDR2 FQNNGV. This CDR3 is 18 amino acids long. Trimming took 1 base from V and 0 from J; bases not matched to a gene: 12. CDR3 residues: CASSLVFQTSVSSYEQYF. CDR3 in DNA: TGTGCCAGCAGCTTAGTCTTTCAAACTAGCGTCAGCTCCTACGAGCAGTACTTC.

The chain carries TRBV9 and TRBJ2-1; TRBD2 matches 7 bases. Germline V CDR1 and CDR2: SGDLS, YYNGEE. The CDR3 is made up of 15 amino acids. The trim removed 1 base at V and 6 bases at J, leaving 7 bases unmatched. The CDR3 DNA reads TGTGCCAGCAGCGTAAGCGGGGTATCGACCAATGAGCAGTTCTTC. Residues: CASSVSGVSTNEQFF.

The rearrangement joins TRBV5-1 to TRBJ1-3; D is perhaps TRBD1 (5 bases). The V end was cut by 4 bases, the J end by 0 bases, with 17 bases between. The CDR3 has 17 residues. Germline CDR1 is SGHRS and CDR2 is YFSETQ. The CDR3 sequence is CASSLNDGGGSGNTIYF. The CDR3 DNA follows: TGCGCCAGCAGCCTCAATGACGGGGGAGGCTCTGGAAACACCATATATTTT.

V and J are TRBV4-3 and TRBJ2-1, with 8 bases matching TRBD1. The germline CDR1 and CDR2 sequences are LGHNA and YSLEER. Losses at the gene ends were 1 base for V and 4 bases for J; bases not matched to a gene: 6. The CDR3 loop spans 16 amino acids. CDR3: CASSQGIGTGYNEQFF. The CDR3 DNA is TGCGCCAGCAGCCAAGGAATCGGGACAGGTTACAATGAGCAGTTCTTC.

This sequence joins TRBV6-5 and TRBJ2-1, with 12 bases fitting TRBD2. Germline loops: CDR1 MNHEY, CDR2 SVGAGI. This CDR3 contains 14 residues. V gave up 6 bases and J gave up 6 bases; unmatched junction bases: 3. CDR3 amino acids: CASSRLAGVNEQFF. CDR3 DNA: TGTGCCAGCAGCCGACTAGCGGGAGTCAATGAGCAGTTCTTC.

V is TRBV18 and J is TRBJ1-2; D is perhaps TRBD1 (6 bases). Trimming cost V 2 bases and J 4 bases, with 14 bases left between them. This CDR3 has 15 residues. In germline, CDR1 is KGHSH, CDR2 LQKENI. The CDR3 region is CASSPDQGHLYGYTF. In DNA, the CDR3 is TGTGCCAGCTCACCAGATCAGGGACACCTCTATGGCTACACCTTC. The full variable domain, in which reference TRBV18 and TRBJ1-2 provide the parts outside the CDR3, is NAGVMQNPRHLVRRRGQEARLRCSPMKGHSHVYWYRQLPEEGLKFMVYLQKENIIDESGMPKERFSAEFPKEGPSILRIQQVVRGDSAAYFCASSPDQGHLYGYTFGSGTRLTVV.

The CDR3, as DNA: TGTGCCAGCAGCTTATATAGGGGTGGGAACACTGAAGCTTTCTTT. Translation gives CASSLYRGGNTEAFF. V is TRBV7-6 and J is TRBJ1-1; D possibly corresponds to TRBD1 (5 bases). CDR3 length equals 15 residues. Trimming took 2 bases from V and 1 from J, leaving 11 bases between them. Germline assignment: CDR1 SGHVS and CDR2 FNYEAQ.

The chain links TRBV29-1 to TRBJ1-6; D uncertain. The CDR3 sequence is 15 residues long. CDR1 is SQVTM and CDR2 is ANQGSEA in the germline V gene. Between the trimmed V and J ends, which lost 4 bases and 0 bases, there was a span of 10 bases. The CDR3 protein is CSVGRESSYNSPLHF. DNA for the CDR3: TGCAGCGTTGGGAGGGAGAGCTCCTATAATTCACCCCTCCACTTT.

The gene calls are TRBV14 and TRBJ2-1, with a weak D call TRBD1 (5 bases). Deletions cut 3 bases from V and 3 bases from J, with 6 bases between. This CDR3 comprises 13 residues. In germline, CDR1 is SGHDN, CDR2 FVKESK. This chain's CDR3 is CASSQQGYNEQFF. In DNA, the CDR3 is TGTGCCAGCAGCCAGCAGGGCTACAATGAGCAGTTCTTC. The full variable domain, with the rest looked up from reference TRBV14 and TRBJ2-1, is EAGVTQFPSHSVIEKGQTVTLRCDPISGHDNLYWYRRVMGKEIKFLLHFVKESKQDESGMPNNRFLAERTGGTYSTLKVQPAELEDSGVYFCASSQQGYNEQFFGPGTRLTVL.

The V gene is TRBV5-1, the J gene TRBJ1-4; D not resolved. Germline-derived CDR1 and CDR2 are SGHRS and YFSETQ. The CDR3 covers 15 residues. The V and J ends lost 3 bases and 0 bases respectively, with 9 bases between them. The CDR3 sequence: CASSSRQATNEKLFF. The DNA of the CDR3 is TGCGCCAGCAGCTCCCGACAAGCAACTAATGAAAAACTGTTTTTT.

The chain is built from TRBV28 and TRBJ1-2; D gene ambiguous. CDR1 is MDHEN and CDR2 is SYDVKM in the germline V gene. The CDR3 sequence is 13 residues long. The germline V and J ends were trimmed by 2 bases and 5 bases, with 9 bases remaining between them. The CDR3 is CASSLPRPYGYTF. CDR3 DNA: TGTGCCAGCAGTTTACCCAGGCCATATGGCTACACCTTC.

V is TRBV7-9 and J is TRBJ2-1; D is perhaps TRBD2 (7 bases). The germline V gene has CDR1 SEHNR and CDR2 FQNEAQ (reference sequence). This CDR3 has 14 amino acids. V was cut by 1 base and J by 9 bases, with 13 bases left in between. The DNA for the CDR3 is TGTGCCAGCAGCTTAGGGTTAGGGGGGGGTGAGCAGTTCTTC. This codes for CASSLGLGGGEQFF.

V and J are TRBV4-1 and TRBJ2-1; the D gene is possibly TRBD2 (5 bases). Germline CDR1 MGHRA, CDR2 YSYEKL. The CDR3 sequence is 13 residues long. Trimming took 1 base from V and 7 from J, leaving 8 bases between them. CDR3 in amino acids: CASSQVGGNEQFF. CDR3 sequence (DNA): TGCGCCAGCAGCCAAGTTGGCGGGAATGAGCAGTTCTTC.

The J gene is TRBJ2-2, the V gene TRBV7-7, with 13 positions matching TRBD2. The CDR3 consists of 14 residues. Germline V gene sequence: CDR1 SSHAT, CDR2 FNYEAQ (reference sequence). CDR3: CAWGLAGNTGELFF. As DNA, the CDR3 is TGTGCTTGGGGACTAGCGGGAAACACCGGGGAGCTGTTTTTT.

V is TRBV6-5 and J is TRBJ1-5; TRBD1 aligns across 10 bases. The CDR3 totals 15 residues. V dropped 5 bases and J dropped 4; count of bases not matched to a gene: 5. The germline gives CDR1 MNHEY, CDR2 SVGAGI. The CDR3 coding sequence is TGTGCCAGCAGTAAGGGACAGGGGCTTAATCAGCCCCAGCATTTT. As protein: CASSKGQGLNQPQHF.

The rearrangement uses TRBV6-6 and TRBJ2-3, with D hard to call. The V gene lost 10 bases and the J gene lost 6 bases, with 23 bases spanning the gap. Germline V gives CDR1 MNHNY, CDR2 SVGAGI (reference sequence). This CDR3 contains 15 residues. The CDR3 nucleotides read TGTGCCACCAGACCACTCGCGGTGGATGGGGATACGCAGTATTTT. Its protein product is CATRPLAVDGDTQYF.

The chain has TRBV4-1 and TRBJ2-5; no firm D call. Germline V gene data show CDR1 as MGHRA and CDR2 as YSYEKL. This CDR3 has 13 residues. V was pared by 1 base and J by 2 bases, with 5 bases between. The CDR3 nucleotides read TGCGCCAGCAGCCAAGTTATACAAGAGACCCAGTACTTC. This translates into CASSQVIQETQYF.

The rearrangement links TRBV27 to TRBJ2-7; D is undetermined. Per germline, CDR1 MNHEY and CDR2 SMNVEV (reference sequence). The CDR3 extends over 13 amino acids. V lost 3 bases to trimming and J lost 3 bases, with 9 bases between them. The DNA for the CDR3 is TGTGCCAGCAGTTTCAGGTTGGGCTACGAGCAGTACTTC. Amino acids: CASSFRLGYEQYF.

This sequence joins TRBV7-9 and TRBJ1-6, with a weak D call TRBD1 (5 bases). V lost 5 bases and J 17 bases, leaving 19 bases between the germline ends. Germline assignment: CDR1 SEHNR and CDR2 FQNEAQ (reference sequence). CDR3 length: 13 amino acids. The CDR3 loop reads CASSPDRPPSIHF. In DNA form, the CDR3 reads TGTGCCAGCAGCCCCGACAGACCGCCCAGTATCCACTTT.